This is a list of T cell receptor beta chains from one sample in a study of OX40 agonist ivuxolimab in advanced cancers. The assay was immunoSEQ multiplex PCR, and TCRdb's table has in-frame clones only and misses some. The sample records approximately 70,000 clones, approximately 81% being singletons. The input for sequencing was CD4+ or CD8+ T cells sorted from blood, taken in a trial of the OX40 agonist ivuxolimab. Every receptor here comes from an adult with an advanced solid tumor such as melanoma, head and neck, liver or kidney cancer. The CDR3 runs from the conserved cysteine through the conserved F or W. D genes are given only for firm matches. Part of the rows lack a size; the others show once, few, many or a class for expanded clones.

V	D	length	size	J	CDR3	DNA
TRBV7-2	-	13	once	TRBJ1-1	CASSLRQNTEAFF	TGTGCCAGCAGCTTAAGACAGAACACTGAAGCTTTCTTT
TRBV5-5	-	13	few	TRBJ1-4	CASSFLSGEKLFF	TGTGCCAGCAGCTTTCTCAGCGGGGAAAAACTGTTTTTT
TRBV5-4	-	16	-	TRBJ1-1	CASSLGHGAGNTEAFF	TGTGCCAGCAGCCTGGGTCATGGGGCCGGGAACACTGAAGCTTTCTTT
TRBV5-1	-	13	-	TRBJ2-7	CASSLPATYEQYF	TGCGCCAGCAGCTTGCCGGCGACCTACGAGCAGTACTTC
TRBV11-1	-	16	-	TRBJ2-7	CASSLEGRGFTYEQYF	TGTGCCAGCAGCTTAGAAGGGCGGGGTTTTACCTACGAGCAGTACTTC
TRBV4-1	-	14	few	TRBJ1-2	CASSQVGLDYGYTF	TGCGCCAGCAGCCAAGTCGGGTTGGACTATGGCTACACCTTC
TRBV27	TRBD1	15	-	TRBJ2-7	CASSSWDSLPGEQYF	TGTGCCAGCAGTTCCTGGGACAGTCTTCCGGGCGAGCAGTACTTC
TRBV15	-	15	-	TRBJ2-3	CATSRGGAHTDTQYF	TGTGCCACCAGCAGAGGGGGGGCTCACACAGATACGCAGTATTTT
TRBV29-1	TRBD1	13	-	TRBJ1-1	CSVRDRGFHGAFF	TGCAGCGTCCGGGACAGGGGTTTTCATGGGGCTTTCTTT
TRBV29-1	-	13	-	TRBJ1-1	CSVRRGVDTEAFF	TGCAGCGTGCGACGGGGCGTGGACACTGAAGCTTTCTTT
TRBV30	TRBD1	17	-	TRBJ1-5	CAWSGSRDRGIDQPQHF	TGTGCCTGGAGTGGAAGCCGGGACAGGGGGATTGATCAGCCCCAGCATTTT
TRBV21-1	-	15	-	TRBJ2-7	CASKARARGPYEQYF	TGTGCCAGCAAAGCAAGAGCCAGGGGTCCCTACGAGCAGTACTTC
TRBV6-1	TRBD1	15	-	TRBJ2-2	CASSEWDRGTGELFF	TGTGCCAGCAGTGAATGGGACAGGGGAACCGGGGAGCTGTTTTTT
TRBV11-2	-	12	-	TRBJ1-2	CASSNNRAGYTF	TGTGCCAGCAGCAACAACCGGGCTGGCTACACCTTC
TRBV30	-	13	once	TRBJ2-5	CAWSFRERETQYF	TGTGCCTGGAGTTTTAGGGAGAGGGAGACCCAGTACTTC
TRBV7-2	-	14	few	TRBJ1-2	CASSLGDKVYGYTF	TGTGCCAGCAGCTTAGGGGACAAGGTCTATGGCTACACCTTC
TRBV9	-	16	-	TRBJ1-5	CASSQGGLDSNQPQHF	TGTGCCAGCAGCCAGGGCGGCTTGGATAGCAATCAGCCCCAGCATTTT
TRBV6-5	TRBD1	14	-	TRBJ2-7	CASSLDRNLNEQYF	TGTGCCAGCAGTTTGGACAGGAATTTGAACGAGCAGTACTTC
TRBV2	-	15	-	TRBJ2-7	CASSEFGQATYEQYF	TGTGCCAGCAGTGAATTCGGGCAGGCCACCTACGAGCAGTACTTC
TRBV7-2	-	15	-	TRBJ1-5	CASSPNSVNNQPQHF	TGTGCCAGCAGCCCGAATTCCGTGAACAATCAGCCCCAGCATTTT
TRBV7-9	-	15	-	TRBJ2-3	CASSLSMVRSDTQYF	TGTGCCAGCAGCTTGAGTATGGTTAGGTCAGATACGCAGTATTTT
TRBV11-3	-	13	-	TRBJ2-7	CASSLNWGNEQYF	TGTGCCAGCAGCTTGAATTGGGGGAACGAGCAGTACTTC
TRBV11-3	TRBD1	13	-	TRBJ2-7	CASSFTTGNEQYF	TGTGCCAGCAGCTTCACGACAGGGAACGAGCAGTACTTC
TRBV7-8	-	13	-	TRBJ2-5	CASSRQYQETQYF	TGTGCCAGCAGCCGACAGTACCAAGAGACCCAGTACTTC
TRBV7-2	-	16	-	TRBJ1-2	CASSLALKSAGYGYTF	TGTGCCAGCAGCTTAGCCCTCAAATCCGCGGGCTATGGCTACACCTTC
TRBV15	-	17	-	TRBJ1-6	CATSRFLGDSYNSPLHF	TGTGCCACCAGCAGATTCCTAGGGGATTCCTATAATTCACCCCTCCACTTT
TRBV5-1	TRBD2	15	-	TRBJ2-1	CASSRGLAVDNEQFF	TGCGCCAGCAGCCGCGGACTAGCGGTAGACAATGAGCAGTTCTTC
TRBV6-1	TRBD1	14	-	TRBJ2-4	CASTLDRVVNIQYF	TGTGCCAGCACCCTGGACAGGGTGGTGAACATTCAGTACTTC
TRBV13	-	13	-	TRBJ2-3	CASSLSSADTQYF	TGTGCCAGCAGCTTGAGTTCGGCCGATACGCAGTATTTT
TRBV27	-	13	-	TRBJ2-7	CASSSPAAYEQYF	TGTGCCAGCAGTTCACCGGCGGCATACGAGCAGTACTTC
TRBV15	TRBD1	14	-	TRBJ2-7	CATSRDRGPYEQHF	TGTGCCACCAGCAGGGACAGGGGTCCCTACGAGCAGCACTTC
TRBV7-2	-	13	-	TRBJ2-7	CASSLDASSEQYF	TGTGCCAGCAGCTTGGATGCCTCCTCCGAGCAGTACTTC
TRBV5-6	-	16	once	TRBJ1-1	CASSLVWANDNTEAFF	TGTGCCAGCAGCCTAGTTTGGGCAAACGATAACACTGAAGCTTTCTTT
TRBV30	-	14	-	TRBJ1-5	CAWSVGTIHQPQHF	TGTGCCTGGAGTGTGGGTACAATACATCAGCCCCAGCATTTT
TRBV27	-	13	-	TRBJ1-1	CASSRTFGTEAFF	TGTGCCAGCAGTCGAACCTTCGGCACTGAAGCTTTCTTT
TRBV18	-	12	-	TRBJ1-2	CASSRGADGYTF	TGTGCCAGCTCACGGGGGGCGGATGGCTACACCTTC
TRBV7-7	TRBD1	14	-	TRBJ1-6	CASSSGTANSPLHF	TGTGCCAGCAGCTCCGGGACAGCCAATTCACCCCTCCACTTT
TRBV6-5	TRBD1	14	-	TRBJ1-1	CASSWLTGSTEAFF	TGTGCCAGCAGTTGGCTGACAGGGTCCACTGAAGCTTTCTTT
TRBV5-1	-	14	-	TRBJ2-6	CASSLSSGANVLTF	TGCGCCAGCAGCTTGAGCTCTGGGGCCAACGTCCTGACTTTC
TRBV19	-	14	-	TRBJ2-5	CASSMAQGGETQYF	TGTGCCAGTAGTATGGCACAGGGTGGAGAGACCCAGTACTTC
TRBV28	-	13	-	TRBJ2-3	CASSSGGTDTQYF	TGTGCCAGCAGTTCCGGGGGCACAGATACGCAGTATTTT
TRBV19	TRBD1	13	-	TRBJ1-1	CASKGQGVAEAFF	TGTGCCAGTAAGGGACAGGGAGTAGCTGAAGCTTTCTTT
TRBV11-2	-	14	-	TRBJ2-7	CASSPPAGSYEQYF	TGTGCCAGCAGCCCCCCCGCGGGCTCCTACGAGCAGTACTTC
TRBV11-2	TRBD1	17	once	TRBJ1-3	CASSPILSGGIGNTIYF	TGTGCCAGCAGCCCGATACTCTCAGGGGGTATTGGAAACACCATATATTTT
TRBV7-9	TRBD2	16	-	TRBJ2-1	CASSLVAGGSTNEQFF	TGTGCCAGCAGCTTAGTAGCGGGAGGATCCACTAATGAGCAGTTCTTC
TRBV11-2	-	12	-	TRBJ2-1	CASSTDSNEQFF	TGTGCCAGCAGCACAGATAGCAATGAGCAGTTCTTC